The clone carrying this T cell receptor beta chain was counted only a few times. Its target is unknown. The source of the sample is a study of blood T cells in healthy people across ages. The study's findings and limits: Roughly linearly, TCR beta diversity per million T cells fell as age increased. Naive CD4+ cells and diversity were both higher in long-lived donors than in aged donors.

Alongside a J-beta primer mix, a sample-barcoded 5' primer served in a second PCR lasting 7 to 11 cycles. TCRdb re-analysed the 5' RACE reads in MiXCR, keeping a single row per CDR3 protein. The table shows 900,000 to 950,000 distinct CDR3 sequences, with 29% occurring only once. The same sample was also used in a study of T cells of mothers and their children.

This receptor was taken from a woman between 40 and 50 years old in good health. Sequencing was carried out using blood.

The DNA of the CDR3 is TGTGCCAGCTCACCACCGTCCATCGCAGATACGCAGTATTTT. This codes for CASSPPSIADTQYF. The chain joins TRBV18 to TRBJ2-3; D is unclear. Per germline, CDR1 KGHSH and CDR2 LQKENI. The CDR3 runs to 14 residues. With 0 bases removed from V and 4 bases from J, the gap between germline ends came to 8 bases.